The TCR beta chain described here comes from a study of T cells in Graves' hyperthyroidism and ophthalmopathy. Study outcomes and limitations: Onset of ophthalmopathy came a median roughly 6.4 months after the model predicted it. Most expanded thyroid clonotypes above 0.001 also appeared in blood.

Amplification yielded TCR beta CDR3 regions, with RNA transcripts as the source. Primed by the HTBI set, a first-round RT-PCR was run on the TCR CDR3. One entry per CDR3 protein results from TCRdb running MiXCR on the multiplex PCR reads. Of hundreds of thousands of distinct CDR3 sequences in the sample, about a fifth were seen once. Reasons for excluding patients were uncontrolled infection, other autoimmune disease, pregnancy or lactation. This clonotype was seen many times. The antigen remains undetermined. Germline CDR1 and CDR2: SNHLY and FYNNEI. The CDR3 is made up of 14 amino acids. V dropped 0 bases and J dropped 3 bases, with 6 bases sitting between them.

Material for sequencing was blood. The chain couples TRBV2 to TRBJ1-5; D is unclear. This TCR came from a man aged 30 to 45 with Graves' ophthalmopathy. CDR3 residues: CASSEASYNQPQHF. The CDR3 nucleotides read TGTGCCAGCAGTGAAGCTAGTTACAATCAGCCCCAGCATTTT.